A selection of T cell receptor beta chains follows, all from one sample in a study of blood T cell repertoires in COVID-19. Data came from immunoSEQ multiplex PCR; TCRdb stores just in-frame clones and leaves some out. The sample contains about 50,000 clones, approximately 86% of which appear only once. Material for sequencing was peripheral blood. The receptors stem from an elderly man with active COVID-19. Each CDR3 is given with its conserved first and last residue. The order of the fields is J gene, clone size, D gene, V gene, CDR3 protein, CDR3 DNA. D genes are given only for firm matches. Clone size is shown for a subset of rows, as once, few, many or a class of expanded clone.

TRBJ2-5 - - TRBV5-5 CASSLGVGAQETQYF TGTGCCAGCAGCTTGGGCGTAGGGGCCCAAGAGACCCAGTACTTC
TRBJ1-1 few - TRBV30 CAWNKGHQNTEAFF TGTGCCTGGAATAAGGGACACCAGAACACTGAAGCTTTCTTT
TRBJ1-6 - - TRBV27 CASSLNNSPLHF TGTGCCAGCAGTCTTAATAATTCACCCCTCCACTTT
TRBJ2-3 - TRBD1 TRBV6-1 CASSDRDRHTDTQYF TGTGCCAGCAGTGACCGGGACAGACACACAGATACGCAGTATTTT
TRBJ2-3 - TRBD1 TRBV19 CASSRDRAGSTDTQYF TGTGCCAGTAGCCGGGACAGGGCTGGGAGCACAGATACGCAGTATTTT
TRBJ1-2 - TRBD1 TRBV6-2/TRBV6-3 CASSSGGQGSYGYTF TGTGCCAGCAGTTCCGGTGGACAGGGGAGCTATGGCTACACCTTC
TRBJ2-1 - TRBD2 TRBV6-4 CASSDYSSGPNEQFF TGTGCCAGCAGTGACTACTCTAGCGGGCCGAATGAGCAGTTCTTC
TRBJ2-1 - - TRBV3-1/TRBV3-2 CASSPMATPYNEQFF TGTGCCAGCAGCCCTATGGCGACACCCTACAATGAGCAGTTCTTC
TRBJ1-6 few TRBD1 TRBV7-8 CASSLAETGNSPLHF TGTGCCAGCAGCTTAGCAGAGACAGGGAATTCACCCCTCCACTTT
TRBJ1-3 - - TRBV28 CASTTGEVNTIYF TGTGCCAGCACGACAGGCGAGGTTAACACCATATATTTT
TRBJ2-2 - TRBD1 TRBV9 CASSVGGRGQTGELFF TGTGCCAGCAGCGTAGGGGGCAGGGGGCAAACCGGGGAGCTGTTTTTT
TRBJ2-1 - - TRBV30 CAWRAAVDEQFF TGTGCCTGGAGGGCCGCCGTGGATGAGCAGTTCTTC
TRBJ2-2 - - TRBV11-1 CASSFIPGELFF TGTGCCAGCAGCTTCATTCCCGGGGAGCTGTTTTTT
TRBJ2-7 - - TRBV6-4 CAIREGWERYEQYF TGTGCCATCAGAGAGGGTTGGGAGCGGTACGAGCAGTACTTC
TRBJ2-2 - - TRBV24-1 CATSSGVNTGELFF TGTGCCACCAGTTCCGGGGTCAACACCGGGGAGCTGTTTTTT
TRBJ2-7 - TRBD1 TRBV5-8 CASSLADRDLTYEQYF TGTGCCAGCAGCTTGGCCGACAGGGACCTAACCTACGAGCAGTACTTC
TRBJ1-3 - - TRBV6-5 CASSGVTAGNTIYF TGTGCCAGCAGCGGGGTGACTGCTGGAAACACCATATATTTT
TRBJ2-2 - TRBD2 TRBV15 CATSRDLAAGELFF TGTGCCACCAGCAGAGATCTAGCGGCCGGGGAGCTGTTTTTT
TRBJ1-1 once - TRBV28 CASRSPVTVENTEAFF TGTGCCAGCAGGAGCCCGGTGACAGTAGAGAACACTGAAGCTTTCTTT
TRBJ2-3 once - TRBV10-3 CAAAQTSTQADTQYF TGTGCCGCTGCCCAGACTTCAACACAAGCAGATACGCAGTATTTT
TRBJ2-3 - TRBD2 TRBV4-3 CASSQGTSGSPDTQYF TGCGCCAGCAGCCAAGGGACTAGCGGGAGTCCAGATACGCAGTATTTT
TRBJ2-2 - - TRBV7-9 CASSLVVSVTGELFF TGTGCCAGCAGCTTGGTTGTGTCGGTCACCGGGGAGCTGTTTTTT
TRBJ1-5 - - TRBV20-1 CSASPEPGSHGNQPQHF TGCAGTGCTAGTCCTGAACCCGGGTCTCATGGCAATCAGCCCCAGCATTTT
TRBJ2-7 few TRBD1 TRBV7-8 CASSFQNGQGYYEQYF TGTGCCAGCAGCTTCCAGAACGGACAGGGTTACTACGAGCAGTACTTC
TRBJ1-4 - - TRBV6-6 CASSQSVYTNEKLFF TGTGCCAGCAGTCAGTCGGTTTATACTAATGAAAAACTGTTTTTT
TRBJ2-7 - - TRBV12-3/TRBV12-4 CASTNYEQYF TGTGCCAGCACCAACTACGAGCAGTACTTC
TRBJ1-2 few - TRBV21-1 CASSKAQSRRSYGYTF TGTGCCAGCAGCAAAGCGCAGTCCCGGCGGTCATATGGCTACACCTTC
TRBJ2-5 - - TRBV7-8 CASSQDWETQYF TGTGCCAGCAGCCAAGACTGGGAGACCCAGTACTTC
TRBJ2-6 - TRBD2 TRBV28 CASSLYLTSGSLKSGANVLTF TGTGCCAGCAGTTTATATCTCACTAGCGGATCCCTTAAATCTGGGGCCAACGTCCTGACTTTC
TRBJ1-1 - - TRBV19 CASSTRQGGNTEAFF TGTGCCAGTAGTACTCGGCAGGGAGGGAACACTGAAGCTTTCTTT
TRBJ2-5 - - TRBV25-1 CASSKGGQETQYF TGTGCCAGCAGTAAAGGAGGGCAAGAGACCCAGTACTTC
TRBJ1-6 once - TRBV11-2 CASSLIGDNSPLHF TGTGCCAGCAGCTTAATCGGGGATAATTCACCCCTCCACTTT
TRBJ1-5 - TRBD1 TRBV3-1/TRBV3-2 CASSQGAWTGGNQPQHF TGTGCCAGCAGCCAAGGTGCCTGGACAGGGGGCAATCAGCCCCAGCATTTT
TRBJ1-2 - TRBD1 TRBV10-3 CAISESDRGPDGYTF TGTGCCATCAGTGAGTCTGACAGGGGGCCGGATGGCTACACCTTC
TRBJ2-5 - TRBD1 TRBV19 CASRRTGSETQYF TGTGCCAGTAGGAGGACAGGGTCAGAGACCCAGTACTTC
TRBJ1-2 - - TRBV5-4 CASRSIYGYTF TGTGCCAGCAGAAGCATCTATGGCTACACCTTC
TRBJ2-1 - - TRBV9 CASSVGEAAKQFF TGTGCCAGCAGCGTAGGAGAGGCGGCCAAGCAGTTCTTC
TRBJ2-1 - TRBD2 TRBV5-6 CASSRGTSGRGYNEQFF TGTGCCAGCAGCCGGGGGACTAGCGGGAGGGGCTACAATGAGCAGTTCTTC
TRBJ2-7 - - TRBV18 CASSLDYEQYF TGTGCCAGCTCACTAGACTACGAGCAGTACTTC
TRBJ2-3 - TRBD2 TRBV10-1 CASSPGLAGAFSQATDTQYF TGCGCCAGCAGCCCTGGACTAGCGGGAGCCTTTTCTCAGGCCACAGATACGCAGTATTTT
TRBJ1-4 - TRBD1 TRBV19 CASSPPGQFNEKLFF TGTGCCAGTAGTCCCCCGGGACAGTTCAATGAAAAACTGTTTTTT
TRBJ2-1 - TRBD2 TRBV6-5 CASRGRGGYNEQFF TGTGCCAGCCGGGGGAGGGGTGGGTACAATGAGCAGTTCTTC
TRBJ1-1 - TRBD1 TRBV5-1 CASSSGTGNTEAFF TGCGCCAGCAGCTCTGGGACAGGGAACACTGAAGCTTTCTTT
TRBJ1-2 - TRBD1 TRBV13 CASRHALRDRFSYGYTF TGTGCCAGCAGGCATGCCCTCCGGGACAGGTTTTCGTATGGCTACACCTTC
TRBJ2-7 - TRBD2 TRBV10-2 CASSALAGGPSYEQYF TGCGCCAGCAGTGCCTTAGCGGGAGGGCCCTCCTACGAGCAGTACTTC
TRBJ2-7 - TRBD1 TRBV14 CASSRTGGWEQYF TGTGCCAGCAGCCGGACAGGGGGTTGGGAGCAGTACTTC
TRBJ2-7 once TRBD1 TRBV28 CASSLLRTGIYEQYF TGTGCCAGCAGTTTATTAAGGACAGGCATTTACGAGCAGTACTTC
TRBJ2-3 - TRBD1 TRBV6-5 CASSRDRVSDTQYF TGTGCCAGCAGCCGGGACAGGGTGTCAGATACGCAGTATTTT
TRBJ1-5 - TRBD1 TRBV18 CASSPLQGVDQPQHF TGTGCCAGCTCACCACTACAGGGGGTGGATCAGCCCCAGCATTTT
TRBJ1-2 - - TRBV30 CAWQQGSSYTF TGTGCCTGGCAACAGGGAAGTAGCTACACCTTC
TRBJ2-7 - TRBD2 TRBV5-6 CATSRYGTSGSAESYEQYF TGTGCCACCTCCCGTTATGGGACTAGCGGGAGCGCTGAATCCTACGAGCAGTACTTC
TRBJ1-2 - TRBD1 TRBV19 CASSTTRQGRYGYTF TGTGCCAGTAGTACCACCCGACAGGGACGTTATGGCTACACCTTC